This is a list of T cell receptor beta chains from one sample in a study of T cells after posttransplantation cyclophosphamide. Some clones are missing from TCRdb's copy, which holds only in-frame ones; the method was immunoSEQ multiplex PCR. This sample includes roughly 34,000 clones with no singletons; its ten biggest clones take up about 4.9%. Sample: PBMCs. These receptors were obtained from a woman aged 25 to 39 in good health and a related stem cell transplant donor. CDR3s include the opening cysteine and the closing phenylalanine or tryptophan. A D gene is named only where the DNA matches it firmly. Rows give clone size only sometimes, using once, few, many, or a class for an expanded clone.

V	J	size	D	CDR3	DNA
TRBV6-1	TRBJ1-4	many	NA	CASVSGATNEKLFF	TGTGCCAGCGTCTCAGGCGCAACTAATGAAAAACTGTTTTTT
TRBV7-6	TRBJ2-5	few	TRBD2	CASSPGLAGGQETQYF	TGTGCCAGCAGCCCGGGACTAGCGGGGGGACAAGAGACCCAGTACTTC
TRBV5-6	TRBJ1-6	many	NA	CASSSDTGDNSPLHF	TGTGCCAGCAGCTCGGATACCGGGGATAATTCACCCCTCCACTTT
TRBV5-5	TRBJ1-1	few	TRBD1	CASSFDRDTEAFF	TGTGCCAGCAGCTTCGACAGGGACACTGAAGCTTTCTTT
TRBV30	TRBJ1-5	NA	NA	CAWSSTSNQPQHF	TGTGCCTGGAGTTCTACTAGCAATCAGCCCCAGCATTTT
TRBV7-3	TRBJ2-3	many	TRBD2	CASSLKGLAGREATDTQYF	TGTGCCAGCAGCCTTAAGGGACTAGCGGGGCGCGAGGCGACAGATACGCAGTATTTT
TRBV9	TRBJ2-3	few	TRBD2	CASSGRTSGGTSTDTQYF	TGTGCCAGCAGCGGGCGGACTAGCGGGGGAACTAGCACAGATACGCAGTATTTT
TRBV5-6	TRBJ2-3	many	NA	CASRAVGGSTDTQYF	TGTGCCAGCAGGGCCGTCGGGGGAAGCACAGATACGCAGTATTTT
TRBV4-2	TRBJ2-7	many	NA	CASSQEGHEQYF	TGTGCCAGCAGCCAAGAAGGCCACGAGCAGTACTTC
TRBV28	TRBJ1-1	NA	NA	CASSSVAAQNTEAFF	TGTGCCAGCAGTTCTGTAGCAGCCCAGAACACTGAAGCTTTCTTT
TRBV12-3/TRBV12-4	TRBJ1-2	few	NA	CASSSDRSNYGYTF	TGTGCCAGCAGCTCGGACAGATCTAACTATGGCTACACCTTC
TRBV9	TRBJ1-2	many	TRBD1	CASSGDRGPSFGYTF	TGTGCCAGCAGCGGGGACAGGGGACCTTCTTTTGGCTACACCTTC
TRBV4-1	TRBJ1-2	NA	NA	CASSQDRNTFYGYTF	TGCGCCAGCAGCCAAGATCGTAACACCTTCTATGGCTACACCTTC
TRBV7-6	TRBJ1-1	many	NA	CASSLGSGGVYTEAFF	TGTGCCAGCAGCTTAGGGTCGGGCGGGGTCTACACTGAAGCTTTCTTT
TRBV5-6	TRBJ1-1	many	NA	CASSYAGEAFF	TGTGCCAGCAGCTACGCAGGTGAAGCTTTCTTT
TRBV10-1	TRBJ2-5	many	NA	CASSDRQEWATQYF	TGCGCCAGCAGTGACCGACAGGAGTGGGCGACCCAGTACTTC
TRBV5-6	TRBJ2-7	many	NA	CASRMRGFHEQYF	TGTGCCAGCAGGATGAGGGGGTTCCACGAGCAGTACTTC
TRBV7-2	TRBJ2-1	many	TRBD1	CASSWGQGNNEQFF	TGTGCCAGCAGCTGGGGACAGGGGAACAATGAGCAGTTCTTC
TRBV2	TRBJ1-5	many	TRBD1	CASFGTGDQPQHF	TGTGCCAGCTTTGGGACAGGGGATCAGCCCCAGCATTTT
TRBV6-2/TRBV6-3	TRBJ1-1	many	TRBD1	CASSSWDRDKWNTEAFF	TGTGCCAGCAGTTCATGGGACAGGGATAAATGGAACACTGAAGCTTTCTTT
TRBV11-3	TRBJ1-1	NA	NA	CASSLGGYGEAFF	TGTGCCAGCAGCTTAGGCGGGTATGGTGAAGCTTTCTTT
TRBV9	TRBJ2-5	few	NA	CASSGTGQTQYF	TGTGCCAGCAGCGGGACTGGGCAGACCCAGTACTTC
TRBV7-2	TRBJ2-3	many	NA	CASSTSGFGDTQYF	TGTGCCAGCAGCACCTCGGGGTTTGGAGATACGCAGTATTTT
TRBV13	TRBJ2-7	NA	TRBD1	CASSFGTGGQEQYF	TGTGCCAGCAGCTTCGGGACAGGGGGCCAAGAGCAGTACTTC
TRBV6-6	TRBJ2-4	many	NA	CASSYSTQPDIQYF	TGTGCCAGCAGTTACTCGACACAGCCGGACATTCAGTACTTC
TRBV7-9	TRBJ1-6	many	TRBD1	CASSSHDGQGQGSPLHF	TGTGCCAGCAGCTCTCACGACGGACAGGGACAGGGTTCACCCCTCCACTTT